Here is one T cell receptor (beta chain) with its context. Its antigen is not identified. The data derive from a study of blood T cells in healthy people across ages. A sample-barcoded 5' primer and a J-beta primer mix were used in a second PCR of roughly 7 to 11 cycles. The authors tagged each cDNA molecule using a template-switch adaptor with 12 random nucleotides. TCRdb re-called the 5' RACE reads with MiXCR, one entry per CDR3 protein. The table has fewer than 800,000 distinct CDR3 sequences, approximately 29% seen once; the top ten hold 15% to 19%. CDR1 and CDR2 from the germline V gene are LGHNA and YNFKEQ. The CDR3 spans 16 residues. V gave up 0 bases and J gave up 9 bases, with 15 bases separating them. Whole-study findings and limits: Investigators viewed diversity estimates from one million T cells as underestimates, the study reported. Possibly confounding the expanded clonotype changes was the fact that donor CMV status was unknown.

The clonotype comes from a woman older than 75 in good health. Sequenced: blood. The rearrangement links TRBV4-2 to TRBJ1-6; D is perhaps TRBD1 (6 bases). The CDR3 nucleotides read TGTGCCAGCAGCCAAGAAGGGGGGCCGGTGGTTTCACCCCTCCACTTT. It translates to CASSQEGGPVVSPLHF.